This TCR beta chain was identified during a study of T cells in localized non-small cell lung cancer. Germline lookup yields CDR1 LNHNV and CDR2 YYDKDF (reference sequence). V was cut by 3 bases and J by 7 bases, with 19 bases left in between. The CDR3 is 16 amino acids. The data were produced by immunoSEQ multiplex PCR, yet TCRdb's version contains in-frame clones alone and is incomplete. The sample gives roughly 12,000 clones, around 82% of which show up once; more than 15% is in the top ten. The chain combines TRBV15 with TRBJ2-1; tentative D call: TRBD1 (8 bases). The material was peripheral blood, obtained before any cancer treatment. This sequence was found in a male donor older than 55 with stage I lung adenocarcinoma. The CDR3 here is CATSRVTQGGRNEQFF. The CDR3 DNA reads TGTGCCACCAGCAGGGTTACACAGGGGGGGCGTAATGAGCAGTTCTTC.